The 2 T cell receptor beta chains below all came from one sample that was sequenced in a study of T cell repertoires in cytomegalovirus infection. No antigen has been identified for these receptors. Each CDR3 protein gets one entry after TCRdb re-called the reads with MiXCR. The sample shows roughly 920,000 distinct CDR3 sequences, approximately 31% of them seen only once. Material: cultured CD8+ T cells from PBMCs, obtained from culture after CMV antigen stimulation. The receptors here all came from a human donor in good health (CMV status not recorded). Some clones in this sample may be carry-over from other donors' samples.

This chain joins TRBV6-2 or TRBV6-3 and TRBJ1-1; D is unclear. V was clipped by 4 bases and J by 3 bases, with 12 bases between them. Germline V gene sequence: CDR1 MNHEY, CDR2 SVGEGT. CDR3 size: 14 residues. CDR3 sequence: CASSFSNGDTEAFF. CDR3 in DNA: TGTGCCAGCAGTTTCTCTAACGGGGACACTGAAGCTTTCTTT.

This sequence joins TRBV19 and TRBJ1-1; D not certain. The CDR3 loop spans 16 amino acids. The V gene's germline CDR1 is LNHDA and CDR2 SQIVND (reference sequence). Trimming shortened V by 3 bases and J by 0 bases, and 14 bases separated the two germline ends. The CDR3 nucleotides are TGTGCCAGTAGTATGGTGCCGACTAACATGAACACTGAAGCTTTCTTT. This encodes CASSMVPTNMNTEAFF.